Each of the 27 T cell receptor beta chains below was sequenced from the same sample in a study of blood T cell repertoires in COVID-19. Repertoires were generated with immunoSEQ multiplex PCR, while TCRdb's copy carries only in-frame clones and drops some. This table holds 40,000 or so clones, 65% to 90% found once. Sequences were obtained from peripheral blood. These receptors were obtained from a man aged 40-49 years with active COVID-19.

The chain uses TRBV24-1 and TRBJ2-2; 16 bases map to TRBD2. The CDR3 contains 18 residues. CDR1 KGHDR and CDR2 SFDVKD come from the germline V gene. V shed 4 bases and J 3 bases; nucleotides not matched to a gene: 4. CDR3 protein: CATSDTGLAGGDTGELFF. CDR3 in DNA: TGTGCCACCAGTGACACGGGACTAGCGGGAGGGGACACCGGGGAGCTGTTTTTT.

The chain carries TRBV28 and TRBJ2-1; D perhaps matches TRBD2 (5 bases). The germline CDR1 and CDR2 sequences are MDHEN and SYDVKM. This CDR3 comprises 15 residues. V was trimmed by 6 bases and J by 0 bases, leaving 12 bases between them. The CDR3 nucleotides read TGTGCCAGCAGCCTCCTTGGGAGCTCCTACAATGAGCAGTTCTTC. Translation: CASSLLGSSYNEQFF.

The rearrangement uses TRBV7-9 and TRBJ1-1; no reliable D call. The germline V and J ends were trimmed by 4 bases and 11 bases, with 14 bases remaining between them. This CDR3 is 12 amino acids long. Germline V gene data show CDR1 as SEHNR and CDR2 as FQNEAQ (reference sequence). CDR3 protein: CASSSGGVGAFF. DNA of the CDR3: TGTGCCAGCAGCTCTGGCGGGGTGGGGGCTTTCTTT.

The chain joins TRBV30 to TRBJ2-1; D remains unclear. Germline CDR1 reads GTSNPN; CDR2 reads SVGIG (reference sequence). The CDR3 runs to 14 residues. The germline V and J ends were trimmed by 0 bases and 3 bases, with 9 bases remaining between them. Written as DNA, the CDR3 is TGTGCCTGGAGTGTTTTTCGCGGCTACAATGAGCAGTTCTTC. Translating gives CAWSVFRGYNEQFF. The variable domain in full, with the rest retrieved from reference TRBV30 and TRBJ2-1, is SQTIHQWPATLVQPVGSPLSLECTVEGTSNPNLYWYRQAAGRGLQLLFYSVGIGQISSEVPQNLSASRPQDRQFILSSKKLLLSDSGFYLCAWSVFRGYNEQFFGPGTRLTVL.

The chain has TRBV7-3 and TRBJ2-1; D is ambiguous. The germline V and J ends were trimmed by 5 bases and 4 bases, with 12 bases remaining between them. Germline V gene data show CDR1 as SGHTA and CDR2 as FQGTGA. The CDR3 has 14 amino acids. CDR3 protein: CASSLPPFYNEQFF. CDR3 in DNA: TGTGCCAGCAGCCTCCCTCCCTTTTACAATGAGCAGTTCTTC.

This clone was observed a single time. The chain has TRBV4-1 and TRBJ2-3, with D possibly matching TRBD1 (7 bases). The CDR3 covers 18 residues. Germline CDR1 MGHRA, CDR2 YSYEKL. Trimming removed 6 bases from V and 3 bases from J, with 25 bases in between. CDR3 loop: CASRHRDQGGEGTDTQYF. The CDR3 DNA sequence: TGCGCCAGCAGGCACAGGGACCAGGGGGGAGAAGGGACAGATACGCAGTATTTT.

In regard to this clone: A read error may produce the germline difference seen at one junction end. The chain employs TRBV28 and TRBJ2-1, with D perhaps matching TRBD2 (6 bases). CDR3 size: 11 residues. From germline, CDR1 is MDHEN and CDR2 SYDVKM. CDR3 DNA sequence: TGTGCCAGCAGCCTCCCGGGAGAGCCGTTCTTC. Its translation is CASSLPGEPFF.

V is TRBV5-4 and J is TRBJ2-2, with 9 bases matching TRBD2. The CDR3 runs 15 residues. Unmatched junction bases numbered 2, after V lost 5 bases and J lost 0 bases. Looked up from germline, CDR1 is SGHNT and CDR2 is YYREEE (reference sequence). CDR3 region: CASRRTSANTGELFF. The CDR3 bases are TGTGCCAGCAGAAGGACTAGCGCGAACACCGGGGAGCTGTTTTTT.

The V gene is TRBV7-2, the J gene TRBJ2-3; no reliable D call. Between the trimmed V and J ends, which lost 1 base and 4 bases, there was a span of 6 bases. The CDR3 length is 13 residues. Per germline, CDR1 SGHTA and CDR2 FQGNSA. CDR3 nucleotide sequence: TGTGCCAGCAGCTTAGGGAGCCCAGATACGCAGTATTTT. Translated: CASSLGSPDTQYF.

The gene calls are TRBV2 and TRBJ1-5, with 10 bases identical to TRBD1. Germline-derived CDR1 and CDR2 are SNHLY and FYNNEI. CDR3 length: 15 amino acids. Losses at the gene ends were 5 bases for V and 2 bases for J; bases not matched to a gene: 3. Written as DNA, the CDR3 is TGTGCCAGCAGTCGACAGGGGGCTGGCAATCAGCCCCAGCATTTT. Residues: CASSRQGAGNQPQHF.

This rearrangement joins TRBV6-5 to TRBJ2-2; D possibly corresponds to TRBD1 (7 bases). CDR3 size: 15 residues. V lost 7 bases to trimming and J lost 8 bases, with 20 bases between them. The V gene's germline CDR1 is MNHEY and CDR2 SVGAGI. The CDR3 sequence: CASTRTTQQGGELFF. CDR3 coding DNA: TGTGCCAGCACCCGGACTACCCAACAGGGGGGGGAGCTGTTTTTT.

The V call is TRBV4-1, the J call TRBJ2-7; 11 nucleotides agree with TRBD2. The CDR3 has 17 residues. V lost 3 bases and J lost 2; bases outside the gene matches: 9. The germline CDR1 and CDR2 sequences are MGHRA and YSYEKL. The CDR3 loop is CASSQGFSGRAPYEQYF. The CDR3 DNA follows: TGCGCCAGCAGCCAGGGCTTTAGCGGGAGGGCCCCCTACGAGCAGTACTTC.

The chain couples TRBV25-1 to TRBJ1-5; D remains ambiguous. The V and J ends lost 4 bases and 4 bases respectively, with 5 bases between them. The length of the CDR3 is 12 residues. The germline CDR1 and CDR2 sequences are MGHDK and SYGVNS. The CDR3 coding sequence is TGTGCCAGCAGTGCCGGGAATCAGCCCCAGCATTTT. Translated: CASSAGNQPQHF.

Only a few counts were recorded for this clone. CDR3 in amino acids: CAISAVEGANQPQHF. The CDR3 DNA is TGTGCCATCAGCGCCGTCGAAGGGGCTAATCAGCCCCAGCATTTT. This rearrangement joins TRBV10-3 to TRBJ1-5, with D tentatively TRBD1 (5 bases). The CDR3 runs 15 residues. The V gene lost 6 bases and the J gene lost 4 bases, with 16 bases spanning the gap. Germline CDR1 is ENHRY and CDR2 is SYGVKD.

The chain uses TRBV9 and TRBJ2-3; TRBD2 agrees at 10 bases. The germline gives CDR1 SGDLS, CDR2 YYNGEE. J lost 3 bases, V lost 3 bases, and 10 bases had no gene match. The CDR3 has 17 amino acids. CDR3 loop: CASSALGLAGVTDTQYF. CDR3 bases: TGTGCCAGCAGCGCCCTGGGGCTAGCGGGAGTTACAGATACGCAGTATTTT.

The chain has TRBV2 and TRBJ1-1, with D possibly being TRBD1 (5 bases). The V gene lost 4 bases and the J gene lost 8 bases, with 14 bases spanning the gap. This CDR3 has 13 residues. Germline lookup yields CDR1 SNHLY and CDR2 FYNNEI. The CDR3 DNA sequence: TGTGCCAGCAGTGGGCAGGGTGTCCAAGAAGCTTTCTTT. Translation gives CASSGQGVQEAFF.

The V call is TRBV7-9, the J call TRBJ1-4; 10 bases map to TRBD1. V was clipped by 2 bases and J by 8 bases; unmatched bases: 2. Germline CDR1 is SEHNR and CDR2 is FQNEAQ (reference sequence). The CDR3 length is 14 residues. The CDR3 loop reads CASSLRQGAEKLFF. The CDR3 DNA is TGTGCCAGCAGCTTAAGACAGGGGGCGGAAAAACTGTTTTTT.

The chain recombines TRBV10-3 with TRBJ2-1; D is perhaps TRBD2 (5 bases). The CDR3 has 13 amino acids. The V gene lost 9 bases and the J gene lost 7 bases, with 16 bases spanning the gap. Germline CDR1 ENHRY, CDR2 SYGVKD. In nucleotides, the CDR3 is TGTGCCATAGCGGATCCCCCCATGAATGAGCAGTTCTTC. Residues: CAIADPPMNEQFF.

The genes are TRBV9 and TRBJ1-6; 7 bases are a match to TRBD1. The CDR3 is made up of 17 amino acids. Germline V lookup: CDR1 SGDLS, CDR2 YYNGEE. V trimming: 0 bases; J trimming: 2 bases; junction bases outside the gene matches: 5. Written as DNA, the CDR3 is TGTGCCAGCAGCGTAGGTGGAGGGGGCACCTATAATTCACCCCTCCACTTT. Its protein product is CASSVGGGGTYNSPLHF.

This chain joins TRBV7-2 and TRBJ2-2; D is possibly TRBD1 (6 bases). From germline, CDR1 is SGHTA and CDR2 FQGNSA. V shed 5 bases and J shed 1 base, with 11 bases lying between them. CDR3 size: 15 residues. In DNA, the CDR3 is TGTGCCAGCAGCCCTTGGGACATGAACACCGGGGAGCTGTTTTTT. Encoded protein: CASSPWDMNTGELFF. The full variable domain, rest sourced from reference TRBV7-2 and TRBJ2-2, is GAGVSQSPSNKVTEKGKDVELRCDPISGHTALYWYRQSLGQGLEFLIYFQGNSAPDKSGLPSDRFSAERTGGSVSTLTIQRTQQEDSAVYLCASSPWDMNTGELFFGEGSRLTVL.

The chain has TRBV28 and TRBJ1-1, with 7 bases matching TRBD1. With V trimmed by 6 bases and J by 4 bases, 8 bases remained unmatched. The CDR3 has 14 residues. Germline CDR1 reads MDHEN; CDR2 reads SYDVKM. The CDR3 DNA reads TGTGCCAGCAGCCTCAGGGGGTTAGGCACTGAAGCTTTCTTT. This encodes CASSLRGLGTEAFF.

The genes are TRBV24-1 and TRBJ1-5; 8 bases line up with TRBD1. This CDR3 region has 14 residues. The germline gives CDR1 KGHDR, CDR2 SFDVKD. The V gene end was trimmed by 5 bases and the J gene end by 5 bases; junction bases not matched to a gene: 4. The CDR3 loop reads CATSGTGIDQPQHF. The CDR3 nucleotides read TGTGCCACCAGTGGGACAGGGATCGATCAGCCCCAGCATTTT.

The chain joins TRBV18 to TRBJ2-2; TRBD2 is a possible D gene (6 bases). Germline CDR1 reads KGHSH; CDR2 reads LQKENI. The ends were cut back, 6 bases at V and 7 bases at J, with 12 bases in the middle. The CDR3 spans 13 residues. CDR3 region: CASSRELSGELFF. In DNA, the CDR3 is TGTGCCAGCTCTCGGGAGTTGAGCGGGGAGCTGTTTTTT.

The chain links TRBV7-9 to TRBJ2-2; tentatively, D is TRBD1 (6 bases). V was trimmed by 7 bases and J by 0 bases, leaving 9 bases between them. Germline CDR1 reads SEHNR; CDR2 reads FQNEAQ (reference sequence). The length of the CDR3 is 14 residues. Here the CDR3 DNA reads TGTGCCAGCATAACAGGGACGAACACCGGGGAGCTGTTTTTT. It is translated as CASITGTNTGELFF.

The J gene is TRBJ2-7, the V gene TRBV15, with TRBD2 matching 7 bases. The J segment lost 1 base and the V segment lost 3 bases, leaving 6 bases of the junction unmatched. Germline lookup yields CDR1 LNHNV and CDR2 YYDKDF (reference sequence). This CDR3 has 15 amino acids. CDR3 in DNA: TGTGCCACCAGCAGGGGGGGGTGGTCATCCTACGAGCAGTACTTC. Encoded protein: CATSRGGWSSYEQYF.

V usage is TRBV6-5 and J usage is TRBJ1-2; D remains ambiguous. CDR1 and CDR2 from the germline V gene are MNHEY and SVGAGI. Trimming took 2 bases from V and 2 from J, leaving 12 bases between them. CDR3 length: 15 amino acids. The CDR3 region has the DNA TGTGCCAGCAGTTACCAGCCGGGAGGGAACTATGGCTACACCTTC. Translating gives CASSYQPGGNYGYTF.

The V call is TRBV3-1 (or the pseudogene TRBV3-2), the J call TRBJ2-3; D gene ambiguous. Germline CDR1 reads LGHDT; CDR2 reads YNNKEL (reference sequence). V lost 0 bases and J lost 0, with 4 bases in between. There are 14 residues in the CDR3. DNA of the CDR3: TGTGCCAGCAGCCAAGACGTAAGCACAGATACGCAGTATTTT. Translated: CASSQDVSTDTQYF.